Listed below are T cell receptor beta chains from one sample, sequenced in a study of blood T cell repertoires in COVID-19. Libraries were prepared by immunoSEQ multiplex PCR; TCRdb keeps only in-frame clonotypes and omits some of them. This table has about 300,000 clones, 75% to 95% appearing once. Sequencing was carried out using PBMCs or T cells enriched from blood (not recorded which). The receptor set was obtained from a woman aged 25 to 39 who had recovered from COVID-19. Each CDR3 is given with its conserved first and last residue. D genes are given only for firm matches. Some rows mark clone size as missing; the rest say once, few, many or name a class of expanded clone.

v_call	j_call	clone_size	d_call	cdr3_aa	cdr3_nt
TRBV30	TRBJ1-2	NA	TRBD1	CAVDRDFYGYTF	TGTGCCGTGGACAGGGATTTCTATGGCTACACCTTC
TRBV30	TRBJ1-1	NA	TRBD1	CAWSALGTGNTEAFF	TGTGCCTGGAGTGCACTGGGGACAGGTAACACTGAAGCTTTCTTT
TRBV3-1/TRBV3-2	TRBJ1-1	NA	NA	CASSQLELNTEAFF	TGTGCCAGCAGCCAATTGGAGCTTAACACTGAAGCTTTCTTT
TRBV11-1	TRBJ2-7	once	TRBD2	CASSLGTSAPSYEQYF	TGTGCCAGCAGCTTAGGGACTAGCGCCCCCTCCTACGAGCAGTACTTC
TRBV11-3	TRBJ2-7	NA	NA	CASSLEQSHEQYF	TGTGCCAGCAGCTTAGAACAGAGCCACGAGCAGTACTTC
TRBV6-4	TRBJ2-2	many	NA	CASSASNTGELFF	TGTGCCAGCAGTGCTAGCAACACCGGGGAGCTGTTTTTT
TRBV4-2	TRBJ2-7	NA	NA	CASSFQGLDYEQYF	TGTGCCAGCAGCTTTCAGGGGTTAGACTACGAGCAGTACTTC
TRBV5-1	TRBJ1-5	NA	TRBD1	CASSLQGEWNQPQHF	TGCGCCAGCAGCTTGCAGGGGGAATGGAATCAGCCCCAGCATTTT
TRBV6-5	TRBJ2-7	NA	TRBD1	CASRFGTGGSYEQYF	TGTGCCAGCAGGTTCGGGACAGGGGGCAGCTACGAGCAGTACTTC
TRBV3-1/TRBV3-2	TRBJ2-1	NA	TRBD1	CASSLTLITGGGEQFF	TGTGCCAGCAGCCTTACGTTAATTACAGGGGGCGGGGAGCAGTTCTTC
TRBV5-8	TRBJ1-5	NA	TRBD1	CASSRGTGSYSNQPQHF	TGTGCCAGCAGCAGAGGGACAGGGTCCTATAGCAATCAGCCCCAGCATTTT
TRBV19	TRBJ1-4	NA	TRBD1	CASSRPGQGLEKLFF	TGTGCCAGTAGCCGCCCGGGACAGGGCCTCGAAAAACTGTTTTTT
TRBV18	TRBJ1-2	NA	TRBD1	CASSADRNGYTF	TGTGCCAGCTCAGCGGACAGGAACGGCTACACCTTC
TRBV28	TRBJ2-1	NA	TRBD1	CATNHRDRNEQFF	TGTGCCACTAACCACCGGGACAGGAATGAGCAGTTCTTC
TRBV2	TRBJ2-3	NA	NA	CASRREWPSTDTQYF	TGTGCCAGCAGACGGGAGTGGCCTAGCACAGATACGCAGTATTTT
TRBV7-9	TRBJ2-1	NA	NA	CASSLGRGVLHEQFF	TGTGCCAGCAGCTTAGGCAGGGGGGTCCTTCATGAGCAGTTCTTC
TRBV9	TRBJ2-7	NA	NA	CASSATGISYEQYF	TGTGCCAGCAGCGCAACGGGGATATCCTACGAGCAGTACTTC
TRBV28	TRBJ1-4	NA	NA	CASSLFGAGTRTNEKLFF	TGTGCCAGCAGTTTATTTGGGGCAGGGACAAGGACTAATGAAAAACTGTTTTTT
TRBV27	TRBJ2-5	once	NA	CASSLVGRRRETQYF	TGTGCCAGCAGTTTGGTGGGCAGAAGAAGAGAGACCCAGTACTTC
TRBV28	TRBJ2-1	NA	TRBD1	CASSFLQGGNEQFF	TGTGCCAGCAGTTTCCTACAGGGGGGAAATGAGCAGTTCTTC
TRBV28	TRBJ2-1	NA	NA	CASSLWTANRPNEQFF	TGTGCCAGCAGTTTATGGACAGCCAACAGGCCCAATGAGCAGTTCTTC
TRBV10-1	TRBJ1-2	NA	NA	CASSVSGVDYGYTF	TGCGCCAGCAGTGTCTCAGGGGTGGACTATGGCTACACCTTC
TRBV5-1	TRBJ2-2	NA	TRBD2	CASMRDPGLAGKNTGELFF	TGCGCCAGCATGCGGGATCCGGGACTAGCGGGGAAGAACACCGGGGAGCTGTTTTTT
TRBV28	TRBJ2-1	NA	TRBD2	CASRTSGINNEQFF	TGTGCCAGCAGGACTAGCGGGATTAACAATGAGCAGTTCTTC
TRBV28	TRBJ1-1	NA	NA	CASSDSGRLNTEAFF	TGTGCCAGCAGTGATTCAGGGAGGTTGAACACTGAAGCTTTCTTT
TRBV6-2/TRBV6-3	TRBJ1-3	NA	NA	CASSYKTGWDGNTIYF	TGTGCCAGCAGTTACAAGACAGGATGGGATGGAAACACCATATATTTT
TRBV30	TRBJ2-5	NA	NA	CAWSVQQETQYF	TGTGCCTGGAGTGTACAGCAAGAGACCCAGTACTTC
TRBV4-3	TRBJ2-2	NA	TRBD2	CASSQDASGRVTGELFF	TGCGCCAGCAGCCAAGATGCTAGCGGGAGGGTAACCGGGGAGCTGTTTTTT
TRBV28	TRBJ2-7	NA	NA	CASSLGRNYEQYF	TGTGCCAGCAGTTTAGGCAGGAACTACGAGCAGTACTTC
TRBV7-9	TRBJ2-1	NA	NA	CASSPTDTSYNEQFF	TGTGCCAGCAGCCCGACAGATACGTCCTACAATGAGCAGTTCTTC
TRBV28	TRBJ2-7	once	NA	CATLPGTLYEQYF	TGTGCCACCTTGCCGGGAACTCTTTACGAGCAGTACTTC
TRBV10-3	TRBJ1-2	once	NA	CAIRVTVNYGYTF	TGTGCCATCAGGGTGACAGTTAACTATGGCTACACCTTC